The 29 T cell receptor beta chains given below trace back to one sample, sequenced in a study of human T cells and chemical hapten exposure. MiXCR was run by TCRdb on the RACE reads, yielding one entry per CDR3 protein. Of about 95,000 distinct CDR3 sequences listed, about 10% are singletons. Time point denoted: patch test 2, 6 weeks after DPC sensitization. Specified treatment: therapeutic diphenylcyclopropenone sensitization with weekly scalp DPC. Sequencing was performed on whole blood, taken in connection with sensitization to the hapten diphenylcyclopropenone (DPC). The source of these receptors is a woman aged 35 to 49 with alopecia areata. Some clones in this sample may be carry-over from other donors' samples.

This clonotype has only a few counts. The genes are TRBV30 and TRBJ1-2; TRBD1 might be the D (5 bases). Germline loops: CDR1 GTSNPN, CDR2 SVGIG (reference sequence). The CDR3 covers 10 residues. The V gene lost 5 bases and the J gene lost 4 bases, with 5 bases spanning the gap. The CDR3 coding sequence is TGTGCCTGGGGGGGCTATGGCTACACCTTC. Residues: CAWGGYGYTF.

The rearrangement joins TRBV5-1 to TRBJ2-1, with 12 bases identical to TRBD2. Germline V gene data show CDR1 as SGHRS and CDR2 as YFSETQ. The ends lost 4 bases at V and 10 bases at J; junction bases unmatched: 9. The CDR3 runs 15 residues. The CDR3 region has the DNA TGCGCCAGCAGCCCGCTAGCGGGAGGGCCAAGGGAGCAGTTCTTC. This codes for CASSPLAGGPREQFF. Based on the CDR3 plus reference TRBV5-1 and TRBJ2-1, the full variable domain is KAGVTQTPRYLIKTRGQQVTLSCSPISGHRSVSWYQQTPGQGLQFLFEYFSETQRNKGNFPGRFSGRQFSNSRSEMNVSTLELGDSALYLCASSPLAGGPREQFFGPGTRLTVL.

The genes are TRBV9 and TRBJ2-1; 12 bases map to TRBD1. Looked up from germline, CDR1 is SGDLS and CDR2 is YYNGEE. This CDR3 spans 17 amino acids. J was trimmed by 6 bases and V by 3 bases; bases with no gene match: 10. CDR3 loop: CASSAIPGQGAINEQFF. CDR3 DNA: TGTGCCAGCAGCGCAATTCCGGGACAGGGGGCAATCAATGAGCAGTTCTTC.

The J gene is TRBJ1-1, the V gene TRBV25-1, with D possibly matching TRBD1 (5 bases). Trimming removed 1 base at V and 1 base at J, with 19 bases between. Germline lookup yields CDR1 MGHDK and CDR2 SYGVNS. This CDR3 is built from 18 residues. CDR3 in amino acids: CASSESGRLGRANTEAFF. DNA for the CDR3: TGTGCCAGCAGTGAATCGGGGCGACTAGGCAGAGCGAACACTGAAGCTTTCTTT.

The chain employs TRBV20-1 and TRBJ2-5; 11 nucleotides agree with TRBD2. V lost 6 bases and J lost 5; bases outside the gene matches: 8. Looked up from germline, CDR1 is DFQATT and CDR2 is SNEGSKA (reference sequence). The CDR3 is made up of 14 amino acids. CDR3 nucleotides: TGCAGTGCCCAGGCGATAGCGGGGGGGGAGACCCAGTACTTC. This translates into CSAQAIAGGETQYF.

V usage is TRBV5-1 and J usage is TRBJ1-2, with D uncertain. The CDR3 runs to 17 residues. V shed 4 bases and J shed 5 bases, with 24 bases lying between them. Germline V gives CDR1 SGHRS, CDR2 YFSETQ. CDR3 nucleotides: TGCGCCAGCAGCCTGAGATTCGCGGCCCAAACGGAATATGGCTACACCTTC. Translated: CASSLRFAAQTEYGYTF.

The chain recombines TRBV15 with TRBJ2-3; D unresolved. The length of the CDR3 is 15 residues. Germline values: CDR1 LNHNV, CDR2 YYDKDF (reference sequence). The ends were cut back, 0 bases at V and 0 bases at J, with 7 bases in the middle. CDR3 amino acids: CATSRDLTSTDTQYF. As DNA, the CDR3 is TGTGCCACCAGCAGAGATCTGACTAGCACAGATACGCAGTATTTT.

This clonotype showed up many times. This chain joins TRBV6-5 and TRBJ2-3, with TRBD2 identical over 13 bases. The CDR3 length is 17 residues. With 7 bases clipped from V and 1 base from J, the junction kept 8 bases outside the gene matches. Germline CDR1 is MNHEY and CDR2 is SVGAGI. CDR3 protein: CASTEGLAGDRTDTQYF. The CDR3 nucleotides are TGTGCCAGCACCGAAGGACTAGCGGGGGACCGCACAGATACGCAGTATTTT.

The CDR3 region is CASSPQLDEQFF. Written as DNA, the CDR3 is TGCGCCAGCAGCCCCCAGTTAGATGAGCAGTTCTTC. The rearrangement uses TRBV5-1 and TRBJ2-1; the D is unclear. Trimming stripped 4 bases from V and 8 bases from J, with 10 bases between. The CDR3 covers 12 residues. Germline CDR1 SGHRS, CDR2 YFSETQ.

This clonotype was detected many times. The rearrangement uses TRBV5-4 and TRBJ2-2; D not resolved. The CDR3 loop spans 14 amino acids. V was clipped by 0 bases and J by 7 bases, with 10 bases between them. Germline assignment: CDR1 SGHNT and CDR2 YYREEE (reference sequence). CDR3 DNA: TGTGCCAGCAGCTTGGTACAGTACCACGGGGAGCTGTTTTTT. Its protein product is CASSLVQYHGELFF.

This clonotype was recorded a few times. The rearrangement uses TRBV6-5 and TRBJ2-1; 11 bases line up with TRBD2. The CDR3 has 15 amino acids. The junction had 5 bases not matched to a gene; V was cut back by 6 bases and J by 4 bases. Germline V gives CDR1 MNHEY, CDR2 SVGAGI. The CDR3 bases are TGTGCCAGCAGGGGACTAGCGGTACAATACAATGAGCAGTTCTTC. Amino acids: CASRGLAVQYNEQFF.

In this sample, this clonotype turned up many times. This chain connects TRBV6-2 or TRBV6-3 to TRBJ1-1; the match to TRBD1 covers 11 bases. V trimming: 4 bases; J trimming: 5 bases; junction bases outside the gene matches: 9. This CDR3 is 16 amino acids long. The V gene's germline CDR1 is MNHEY and CDR2 SVGEGT. This CDR3 reads CASSSIGTGGRTEAFF. In DNA, the CDR3 is TGTGCCAGCAGTTCCATCGGGACAGGGGGAAGGACTGAAGCTTTCTTT.

This clonotype appeared many times. The chain carries TRBV4-2 and TRBJ2-5; 14 positions match TRBD2. From germline, CDR1 is LGHNA and CDR2 YNFKEQ. This CDR3 is 17 amino acids long. J was trimmed by 3 bases and V by 3 bases; bases with no gene match: 6. For the CDR3, the DNA is TGTGCCAGCAGCCAGGACGGGGGACTAGCGGGGGAAGAGACCCAGTACTTC. As protein: CASSQDGGLAGEETQYF.

This clonotype appeared many times. The chain links TRBV14 to TRBJ2-7; D is unresolved. There are 12 residues in the CDR3. Trimming stripped 3 bases from V and 3 bases from J, with 6 bases between. Germline CDR1 is SGHDN and CDR2 is FVKESK. CDR3 sequence (DNA): TGTGCCAGCAGCCATGTAATCTACGAGCAGTACTTC. Amino acid sequence: CASSHVIYEQYF.

The V and J genes are TRBV4-3 and TRBJ1-2, with a possible D match to TRBD1 (5 bases). This CDR3 is built from 15 residues. The germline V and J ends were trimmed by 0 bases and 3 bases, with 11 bases remaining between them. CDR1 is LGHNA, CDR2 YSLEER, per germline. CDR3 in DNA: TGCGCCAGCAGCCAAGAACAGGTTCCCTACTATGGCTACACCTTC. Amino acid sequence: CASSQEQVPYYGYTF.

The genes are TRBV7-8 and TRBJ2-7, with TRBD1 identical over 10 bases. Germline V gene sequence: CDR1 SGHVS, CDR2 FQNEAQ. The CDR3 loop spans 14 amino acids. V dropped 5 bases and J dropped 6; count of bases not matched to a gene: 7. This CDR3 reads CASSRGTGVGEQYF. The DNA of the CDR3 is TGTGCCAGCAGCCGAGGGACAGGGGTAGGCGAGCAGTACTTC.

This clonotype was recorded many times. V gene TRBV27 combines with J gene TRBJ2-3; tentative D call: TRBD1 (5 bases). V dropped 4 bases and J dropped 7 bases, with 9 bases sitting between them. Germline V lookup: CDR1 MNHEY, CDR2 SMNVEV (reference sequence). The CDR3 sequence is 12 residues long. In DNA form, the CDR3 reads TGTGCCAGCAGTTCTCAGGGCAATACGCAGTATTTT. Its protein is CASSSQGNTQYF.

The table lists this clonotype with a few counts. This chain links TRBV7-2 with TRBJ2-7; 7 bases match TRBD2. CDR1 and CDR2 from the germline V gene are SGHTA and FQGNSA. J was trimmed by 4 bases and V by 3 bases; bases with no gene match: 6. The CDR3 length is 14 residues. The CDR3 region is CASSFLAVGYEQYF. CDR3 DNA sequence: TGTGCCAGCAGCTTTCTAGCGGTGGGTTACGAGCAGTACTTC.

This clonotype showed up many times. This chain links TRBV30 with TRBJ2-3, with D possibly matching TRBD1 (5 bases). The CDR3 is 15 residues long. Trimming shortened V by 1 base and J by 0 bases, and 11 bases separated the two germline ends. From germline, CDR1 is GTSNPN and CDR2 SVGIG (reference sequence). The CDR3 DNA follows: TGTGCCTGGAGTGACGACAGAGCTAGCACAGATACGCAGTATTTT. Its translation is CAWSDDRASTDTQYF.

For this clonotype: Since a much larger clone is just one base distant, this may be a read error. The chain's CDR3 is CVTIAGTTDTQYF. As DNA, the CDR3 is TGTGTCACTATAGCGGGGACCACAGATACGCAGTATTTT. This chain links TRBV5-4 with TRBJ2-3, with 8 bases aligning to TRBD2. The CDR3 loop spans 13 amino acids. Germline CDR1 and CDR2: SGHNT and YYREEE (reference sequence).

Turning to this clonotype: A read error is possible here, since a much larger clone lies one base away. V usage is TRBV4-1 and J usage is TRBJ1-1; 7 bases align to TRBD1. CDR3 length: 14 amino acids. Per germline, CDR1 MGHRA and CDR2 YSYEKL. The DNA for the CDR3 is TGCGCCGGCAGCCAAGCCGGCAGGGGGACTGAAGCTTTCTTT. Amino acids: CAGSQAGRGTEAFF.

V gene TRBV6-2 or TRBV6-3 combines with J gene TRBJ1-1, with unresolved D. This CDR3 region has 14 residues. The germline gives CDR1 MNHEY, CDR2 SVGEGT. V was clipped by 2 bases and J by 5 bases, with 12 bases between them. CDR3 in amino acids: CASSYPGVGTEAFF. The CDR3 DNA is TGTGCCAGCAGTTACCCAGGAGTAGGGACTGAAGCTTTCTTT.

This clonotype was detected many times. The gene calls are TRBV20-1 and TRBJ2-5, with 10 bases identical to TRBD1. Germline assignment: CDR1 DFQATT and CDR2 SNEGSKA (reference sequence). This CDR3 has 14 residues. The V segment lost 3 bases and the J segment 4 bases; nucleotides outside the gene matches: 5. This chain's CDR3 is CSARLTGGRETQYF. The CDR3 DNA is TGCAGTGCTAGGCTGACAGGGGGCCGAGAGACCCAGTACTTC.

This clonotype was detected many times. The chain joins TRBV15 to TRBJ2-1, with 14 nucleotides matching TRBD2. CDR3 size: 16 residues. The junction had 6 bases not matched to a gene; V was cut back by 3 bases and J by 8 bases. Germline V gives CDR1 LNHNV, CDR2 YYDKDF (reference sequence). DNA of the CDR3: TGTGCCACCAGCAGCGGGGGACTAGCGGGAGTCCATGAGCAGTTCTTC. Translated, it gives CATSSGGLAGVHEQFF.

CDR3: CASSVSSEGWRAEQFF. The DNA of the CDR3 is TGTGCCAGCAGCGTTTCATCAGAGGGCTGGAGAGCTGAGCAGTTCTTC. The genes are TRBV9 and TRBJ2-1, with D perhaps TRBD2 (5 bases). The CDR3 extends over 16 amino acids. CDR1 and CDR2 from the germline V gene are SGDLS and YYNGEE. V lost 2 bases, J lost 9 bases, and 21 bases lay in between.

The rearrangement joins TRBV6-2 or TRBV6-3 to TRBJ1-5; 11 bases map to TRBD1. Germline trimming cut 6 bases from V and 7 bases from J; bases unmatched to any gene: 11. The CDR3 has 16 amino acids. The germline CDR1 and CDR2 sequences are MNHEY and SVGEGT. The CDR3 sequence: CASSPHRTGGGQPQHF. CDR3 bases: TGTGCCAGCAGCCCCCACCGGACAGGGGGCGGACAGCCCCAGCATTTT.

CDR3 sequence (DNA): TGTGCCAGCAGTAAGGCGTTGGCAGGGATGGGCACTGAAGCTTTCTTT. It encodes CASSKALAGMGTEAFF. The chain couples TRBV6-1 to TRBJ1-1; D is perhaps TRBD1 (5 bases). The CDR3 loop spans 16 amino acids. The germline V and J ends were trimmed by 5 bases and 4 bases, with 20 bases remaining between them. Germline CDR1 is MNHNS and CDR2 is SASEGT.

The chain has TRBV27 and TRBJ1-1; D might be TRBD1 (5 bases). The V end lost 6 bases, the J end lost 5 bases, and 22 bases lay between the germline ends. CDR3 length: 16 amino acids. Per the germline V gene, CDR1 is MNHEY and CDR2 is SMNVEV (reference sequence). CDR3 coding DNA: TGTGCCAGCAGGGGACGGCAGGGCTACCCACGGACTGAAGCTTTCTTT. Protein: CASRGRQGYPRTEAFF.

This clonotype showed up many times. The V gene is TRBV7-2, the J gene TRBJ2-1; no definite D call. Between the trimmed V and J ends, which lost 5 bases and 2 bases, there was a span of 1 base. CDR1 is SGHTA, CDR2 FQGNSA, per germline. This CDR3 spans 11 amino acids. This chain's CDR3 is CASSPYNEQFF. CDR3 sequence (DNA): TGTGCCAGCAGCCCCTACAATGAGCAGTTCTTC.